The text below deals with one T cell receptor (beta chain). Every subset's genomic DNA went evenly onto several immunoSEQ plates. This table comes from immunoSEQ multiplex PCR, and its TCRdb copy is limited to in-frame clones, with some not included. The sample has under 1 million clones; approximately 92% are singletons. This entry belongs to a study of shared clonotypes between healthy human individuals. Positively selected for CCR7, the CD45RO-negative cells used as naive CD8 cells excluded terminally differentiated effector memory CD45RA+ cells. Germline values: CDR1 SGHAT, CDR2 FQNNGV. Between the trimmed V and J ends, which lost 3 bases and 0 bases, there was a span of 6 bases. The CDR3 contains 13 residues.

The sequence derives from a man aged 30 to 45 in good health. The rearrangement uses TRBV11-2 and TRBJ2-7; D not resolved. Sequencing was carried out using naive CD8+ T cells sorted from blood. The CDR3 spells CASSFGISYEQYF. Here the CDR3 DNA reads TGTGCCAGCAGCTTTGGGATCTCCTACGAGCAGTACTTC.